The next 14 T cell receptor beta chains were all read from a single sample in a study of T-cell memory formation after mild COVID-19. MiXCR, applied by TCRdb to the 5' RACE reads, yields one record per CDR3 protein. The table shows under 300,000 distinct CDR3 sequences, with over 15% occurring only once. The sample was PBMCs or a T cell subset sorted from them (not recorded which). The receptors stem from a man aged 18 to 29 who had mild COVID-19 (a few samples of this study predate the infection). Cell type and time point are not known.

The V and J genes are TRBV4-2 and TRBJ2-5, with a tentative D call TRBD1 (6 bases). CDR1 LGHNA and CDR2 YNFKEQ come from the germline V gene. Trimming left V 3 bases short and J 4 bases short, with 15 bases between. The CDR3 is 15 residues long. The CDR3 bases are TGTGCCAGCAGCCACAGGGGCGGACAGACAGAGACCCAGTACTTC. Amino acids: CASSHRGGQTETQYF.

CDR3 residues: CASSLALAGGPGEQFF. CDR3 nucleotides: TGCGCCAGCAGCTTGGCGCTAGCGGGGGGGCCGGGTGAGCAGTTCTTC. The gene calls are TRBV5-1 and TRBJ2-1; 12 bases are a match to TRBD2. The ends lost 0 bases at V and 9 bases at J; junction bases unmatched: 7. Germline V gene lookup returns CDR1 SGHRS and CDR2 YFSETQ. CDR3 length: 16 residues.

A few counts support this clonotype. The chain links TRBV6-2 or TRBV6-3 to TRBJ2-7; TRBD2 aligns across 7 bases. Losses at the gene ends were 6 bases for V and 0 bases for J; bases not matched to a gene: 8. CDR1 MNHEY and CDR2 SVGEGT come from the germline V gene. The CDR3 is made up of 15 amino acids. Written as DNA, the CDR3 is TGTGCCAGCAGGTTAGCGGGCGCCACCTCCTACGAGCAGTACGTC. This codes for CASRLAGATSYEQYV.

This clonotype turned up a few times. The chain has TRBV7-2 and TRBJ1-5; 7 bases match TRBD1. With V trimmed by 4 bases and J by 6 bases, 6 bases remained unmatched. Germline V gene data show CDR1 as SGHTA and CDR2 as FQGNSA. The CDR3 runs 14 residues. The CDR3 region is CASSSTGAGQPQHF. The DNA for the CDR3 is TGTGCCAGCAGCTCAACAGGGGCAGGTCAGCCCCAGCATTTT.

This chain connects TRBV9 to TRBJ2-3; D not certain. Between the trimmed V and J ends, which lost 6 bases and 0 bases, there was a span of 8 bases. CDR1 is SGDLS, CDR2 YYNGEE, per germline. This CDR3 contains 13 residues. CDR3 DNA sequence: TGTGCCAGCACCACAGCCAGCACAGATACGCAGTATTTT. Its protein is CASTTASTDTQYF. Drawing the rest from reference TRBV9 and TRBJ2-3, the complete variable domain is DSGVTQTPKHLITATGQRVTLRCSPRSGDLSVYWYQQSLDQGLQFLIQYYNGEERAKGNILERFSAQQFPDLHSELNLSSLELGDSALYFCASTTASTDTQYFGPGTRLTVL.

In its sample, this clonotype was seen a few times. The chain carries TRBV28 and TRBJ2-3, with 8 bases fitting TRBD1. CDR3 length: 15 residues. The germline CDR1 and CDR2 sequences are MDHEN and SYDVKM. With V trimmed by 3 bases and J by 6 bases, 8 bases remained unmatched. This CDR3 is CASSFPTGAGDTQYF. CDR3 DNA sequence: TGTGCCAGCAGTTTTCCGACAGGGGCGGGGGATACGCAGTATTTT.

This chain uses TRBV5-1 with TRBJ2-5; 7 nucleotides match TRBD1. With V trimmed by 4 bases and J by 1 base, 4 bases remained unmatched. Germline V lookup: CDR1 SGHRS, CDR2 YFSETQ. The CDR3 covers 14 residues. In nucleotides, the CDR3 is TGCGCCAGCAGCAACGGGGACAGCCAAGAGACCCAGTACTTC. Its protein is CASSNGDSQETQYF.

This chain uses TRBV12-3 or TRBV12-4 with TRBJ1-5, with D maybe TRBD1 (5 bases). The V gene lost 8 bases and the J gene lost 3 bases, with 20 bases spanning the gap. This CDR3 spans 16 amino acids. CDR3 coding DNA: TGTGCCAGCCAAATCCAAAATGGACACCTCAATCAGCCCCAGCATTTT. Translated, it gives CASQIQNGHLNQPQHF.

This clonotype was seen more than once but under ten times. The CDR3 reads CARQGRGEQYV. The CDR3 bases are TGTGCCAGACAGGGTCGGGGCGAGCAGTACGTC. V and J are TRBV2 and TRBJ2-7; weak D call: TRBD1 (6 bases). The V end lost 9 bases, the J end lost 6 bases, and 12 bases lay between the germline ends. The germline CDR1 and CDR2 sequences are SNHLY and FYNNEI. This CDR3 region has 11 residues.

The rearrangement links TRBV15 to TRBJ2-1; tentatively, D is TRBD2 (5 bases). Germline V gene sequence: CDR1 LNHNV, CDR2 YYDKDF (reference sequence). The V end lost 5 bases, the J end lost 4 bases, and 21 bases lay between the germline ends. This CDR3 has 17 residues. The CDR3 loop reads CATSRSLLVALYNEQFF. The CDR3 DNA sequence: TGTGCCACCAGCCGCTCCCTACTAGTGGCCCTGTACAATGAGCAGTTCTTC.

This clonotype was counted a few times. The V call is TRBV3-1, the J call TRBJ1-6; tentatively, D is TRBD1 (6 bases). This CDR3 spans 13 amino acids. V was shortened by 1 base and J by 14 bases, with 12 bases between the two germline ends. From germline, CDR1 is LGHDT and CDR2 YNNKEL (reference sequence). The CDR3: CASSQGDTRSLHF. The DNA of the CDR3 is TGTGCCAGCAGCCAAGGGGACACCCGGTCCCTCCACTTT.

This clonotype turned up a few times. The chain recombines TRBV7-8 with TRBJ1-3, with D maybe TRBD1 (5 bases). Trimming cost V 1 base and J 2 bases, with 12 bases left between them. Germline CDR1 SGHVS, CDR2 FQNEAQ. This CDR3 comprises 16 residues. CDR3 residues: CASSLVGVLAGNTIYF. The CDR3 coding sequence is TGTGCCAGCAGCTTAGTGGGGGTGTTGGCTGGAAACACCATATATTTT.

This rearrangement joins TRBV12-3 or TRBV12-4 to TRBJ1-2; no clear D gene. This CDR3 has 16 residues. V was trimmed by 5 bases and J by 2 bases, leaving 18 bases between them. CDR3 nucleotides: TGTGCCAGCAGTCGCAACCACGGACGGGAGAACTATGGCTACACCTTC. Translated: CASSRNHGRENYGYTF.

This chain joins TRBV29-1 and TRBJ2-5; D call uncertain. The germline V gene encodes CDR1 SQVTM and CDR2 ANQGSEA. Trimming removed 6 bases from V and 5 bases from J, with 13 bases in between. The CDR3 runs to 12 residues. The CDR3 DNA reads TGCAGCGTAGAATTGATTTCGGAGACCCAGTACTTC. This sequence encodes CSVELISETQYF.